This T cell receptor (beta chain) was obtained from a study of blood T cell repertoires in COVID-19. Study details: Samples of COVID-19 (acute and convalescent) were obtained from the United States, Italy and Spain.

As processed by the authors: Scientists estimated how many nucleated cells there were by amplifying reference gene primers. Clones were sequenced by immunoSEQ multiplex PCR, and TCRdb holds only the in-frame ones, with some missing. V, J and clone size are those of that table, while D and trimming were read from the DNA. The sample has around 140,000 clones, 80% to 90% seen once; the top ten hold roughly a sixth. The clonotype was recovered from a man aged 45-60 years with active or convalescent COVID-19. Sample: peripheral blood.

CDR3 sequence: CASSYTQGGGYTF. The CDR3 DNA is TGTGCCAGCAGTTACACGCAGGGCGGCGGCTACACCTTC. This chain uses TRBV6-5 with TRBJ1-2, with D perhaps matching TRBD1 (5 bases). The CDR3 spans 13 residues. Deletions cut 2 bases from V and 8 bases from J, with 12 bases between. Germline CDR1 is MNHEY and CDR2 is SVGAGI.